The 13 T cell receptor beta chains reported below all come from one sample, sequenced in a study of graft-versus-host responses after intestinal transplantation. TCRdb's copy holds only in-frame clones and misses some; the assay was immunoSEQ multiplex PCR. The sample carries about 15,000 clones, 29% recorded once. The material was alloreactive CD4+ T cells from a mixed lymphocyte reaction culture, obtained before intestinal transplant. Subset of the sample: CFSE-low proliferating T cells sorted from roughly 6-day pre-transplant mixed lymphocyte reaction (GvH or HvG direction). Receptors originate from a human patient who received an intestinal transplant.

This clone was detected only a few times. V gene TRBV5-1 combines with J gene TRBJ2-7, with 9 nucleotides matching TRBD2. V dropped 2 bases and J dropped 2; count of bases not matched to a gene: 11. CDR1 and CDR2 from the germline V gene are SGHRS and YFSETQ. The CDR3 consists of 17 residues. CDR3 nucleotide sequence: TGCGCCAGCAGCTTCTCCTCGGGGACTAGCAGGACCTACGAGCAGTACTTC. This gives the protein CASSFSSGTSRTYEQYF.

This clone is medium-sized. CDR3 sequence (DNA): TGTGCCAGCAACGGGACTAGCGGGAGTGTCAGCTCTGGGGCCAACGTCCTGACTTTC. Its translation is CASNGTSGSVSSGANVLTF. This chain joins TRBV6-4 and TRBJ2-6, with 14 bases lining up with TRBD2. The length of the CDR3 is 19 residues. Germline V lookup: CDR1 MRHNA, CDR2 SNTAGT. J gave up 0 bases and V 7 bases, and 8 bases lay outside the gene matches.

This clone was counted once. V usage is TRBV6-5 and J usage is TRBJ2-5; no definite D call. CDR1 is MNHEY, CDR2 SVGAGI, per germline. Trimming pared 0 bases from V and 5 bases from J, leaving 1 base between. CDR3 size: 11 residues. This chain's CDR3 is CASSYSETQYF. The CDR3 nucleotides read TGTGCCAGCAGTTACTCGGAGACCCAGTACTTC.

The chain's CDR3 is CASSLEGGWNIQYF. DNA for the CDR3: TGTGCCAGCAGTTTAGAGGGGGGCTGGAACATTCAGTACTTC. V and J are TRBV27 and TRBJ2-4; tentatively, D is TRBD1 or TRBD2 (6 bases each). The CDR3 consists of 14 residues. Deletions cut 2 bases from V and 7 bases from J, with 12 bases between. Germline V CDR1 and CDR2: MNHEY, SMNVEV (reference sequence).

This chain joins TRBV7-3 and TRBJ1-4; perhaps TRBD1 as D (5 bases). The V gene lost 0 bases and the J gene lost 8 bases, with 13 bases spanning the gap. The CDR3 has 15 amino acids. The V gene's germline CDR1 is SGHTA and CDR2 FQGTGA. For the CDR3, the DNA is TGTGCCAGCAGCTTAACCGGGACCGAGGGCGAAAAACTGTTTTTT. It codes for CASSLTGTEGEKLFF. The entire variable domain, with the rest obtained from reference TRBV7-3 and TRBJ1-4, is as follows: GAGVSQTPSNKVTEKGKYVELRCDPISGHTALYWYRQSLGQGPEFLIYFQGTGAADDSGLPNDRFFAVRPEGSVSTLKIQRTERGDSAVYLCASSLTGTEGEKLFFGSGTQLSVL.

In this sample, this clone turned up a few times. The junction and the germline gene differ at one end; a read error may be behind it. The chain couples TRBV7-7 to TRBJ2-1, with 8 nucleotides matching TRBD2. The germline V gene encodes CDR1 SSHAT and CDR2 FNYEAQ (reference sequence). The CDR3 sequence is 15 residues long. For the CDR3, the DNA is TGTGCTAGCAGCTTAAGCGGGAGCCACTACAATGAGCAGTTCTTC. Encoded protein: CASSLSGSHYNEQFF.

V and J are TRBV14 and TRBJ2-1; a weak D match, TRBD1 (5 bases). V lost 6 bases, J lost 4 bases, and 16 bases lay in between. From germline, CDR1 is SGHDN and CDR2 FVKESK. This CDR3 comprises 15 residues. In DNA, the CDR3 is TGTGCCAGCAGTACCCAACTCGACAGATACAATGAGCAGTTCTTC. Residues: CASSTQLDRYNEQFF.

The chain carries TRBV18 and TRBJ1-1; maybe TRBD1 (5 bases). V shed 3 bases and J shed 1 base, with 21 bases lying between them. The CDR3 runs 18 residues. The V gene's germline CDR1 is KGHSH and CDR2 LQKENI. The CDR3 DNA reads TGTGCCAGCTCACCTACTAAGGGGAGGATTTTTCAGAACACTGAAGCTTTCTTT. Translating it yields CASSPTKGRIFQNTEAFF.

This clone is medium-sized (0.01 to 0.1%) in the sample. The V gene is TRBV4-3, the J gene TRBJ2-1; 8 bases are a match to TRBD2. With 5 bases clipped from V and 9 bases from J, the junction kept 9 bases outside the gene matches. The CDR3 runs to 14 residues. In germline, CDR1 is LGHNA, CDR2 YSLEER. In DNA, the CDR3 is TGCGCCAGCAGCTTCCAGCGGGAGTATGTTGAGCAGTTCTTC. Encoded protein: CASSFQREYVEQFF.

This clone was picked up a small number of times. The chain has TRBV7-3 and TRBJ1-2; no firm D call. CDR3 length equals 13 residues. CDR1 and CDR2 (germline): SGHTA, FQGTGA. V lost 3 bases, J lost 2 bases, and 7 bases lay in between. The CDR3: CASSLGGNYGYTF. In nucleotides, the CDR3 is TGTGCCAGCAGCTTGGGAGGGAACTATGGCTACACCTTC.

The chain recombines TRBV27 with TRBJ2-2; TRBD1 might be the D (5 bases). The CDR3 length is 16 residues. Germline lookup yields CDR1 MNHEY and CDR2 SMNVEV (reference sequence). The V gene lost 5 bases and the J gene lost 2 bases, with 15 bases spanning the gap. The CDR3 protein is CASSPTRTPNTGELFF. In DNA form, the CDR3 reads TGTGCCAGCAGTCCTACCCGGACACCCAACACCGGGGAGCTGTTTTTT.

V and J are TRBV7-9 and TRBJ2-1; the D gene is possibly TRBD2 (6 bases). The V end lost 5 bases, the J end lost 6 bases, and 23 bases lay between the germline ends. CDR1 is SEHNR and CDR2 is FQNEAQ in the germline V gene (reference sequence). The CDR3 runs to 17 residues. The CDR3 is CASSLPTREAKPNEQFF. In DNA, the CDR3 is TGTGCCAGCAGCCTCCCTACGCGGGAAGCCAAACCCAATGAGCAGTTCTTC.

This clone counts as medium-sized (0.01 to 0.1%). The chain links TRBV7-9 to TRBJ1-2; the match to TRBD1 covers 8 bases. V trimming: 4 bases; J trimming: 4 bases; junction bases outside the gene matches: 5. The CDR3 length is 14 residues. The germline gives CDR1 SEHNR, CDR2 FQNEAQ (reference sequence). Written as DNA, the CDR3 is TGTGCCAGCAGCTCATCAGGGGGCGCCTATGGCTACACCTTC. This sequence encodes CASSSSGGAYGYTF.